The clone carrying this T cell receptor (beta chain) has just one count. Being one base from a much bigger clone, this may be a read error. This entry is derived from a study of blood T cells in healthy people across ages. The sample providers were healthy Caucasian people from Russia, aged about 6 to 90. CDR3 size: 14 residues. Germline trimming cut 7 bases from V and 4 bases from J; bases unmatched to any gene: 9. The authors ran a second PCR of roughly 6 to 11 cycles using a sample-barcoded 5' primer and a J-beta primer mix. TCRdb used MiXCR to reprocess the 5' RACE reads, holding one entry per CDR3 protein. In the table there are some 880,000 distinct CDR3 sequences, roughly 40% of which are singletons.

Specimen: blood. This sequence originates from a man aged 18 to 35 in good health. This chain connects TRBV12-3 or TRBV12-4 to TRBJ2-5; 7 bases are a match to TRBD1. The CDR3 nucleotides are TGTGCCAGCACCGAGACAGGGAAGGGAGAGACCCAGTACTTC. Its translation: CASTETGKGETQYF.